These 8 T cell receptor beta chains share one sample of origin, sequenced in a study of cytomegalovirus exposure and HLA in healthy donors. Researchers ran the PCR with 60 Vbeta and 13 Jbeta primers. Sequencing was performed with immunoSEQ multiplex PCR; in TCRdb, only in-frame clones are kept and a portion is missing. The listing contains just under 90,000 clones. Sequencing input: PBMCs. The receptors were gathered from a girl between 10 and 17 years old in good health and CMV-seropositive.

The V call is TRBV7-3, the J call TRBJ2-5; 8 bases fit TRBD2. V was clipped by 5 bases and J by 4 bases; unmatched bases: 6. This CDR3 spans 14 amino acids. The germline CDR1 and CDR2 sequences are SGHTA and FQGTGA. The CDR3 region has the DNA TGTGCCAGCAGCCCCTCGGGGGGGGTAGAGACCCAGTACTTC. Protein: CASSPSGGVETQYF.

The V call is TRBV27, the J call TRBJ1-2; D is possibly TRBD1 (5 bases). The CDR3 contains 13 residues. Per the germline V gene, CDR1 is MNHEY and CDR2 is SMNVEV (reference sequence). The V and J ends lost 4 bases and 8 bases respectively, with 14 bases between them. The CDR3 DNA reads as TGTGCCAGCAGTTCCCCAGGCCAGGGCGGCTACACCTTC. As protein: CASSSPGQGGYTF.

The CDR3 loop is CAWRQGSYEGYTF. The CDR3 nucleotides are TGTGCCTGGAGACAGGGGTCCTATGAGGGCTACACCTTC. The V call is TRBV30, the J call TRBJ1-2; 7 bases align to TRBD1. Germline-derived CDR1 and CDR2 are GTSNPN and SVGIG (reference sequence). The CDR3 is made up of 13 amino acids. V was clipped by 3 bases and J by 8 bases; unmatched bases: 9.

The rearrangement uses TRBV7-2 and TRBJ1-2, with D possibly matching TRBD1 (6 bases). Germline assignment: CDR1 SGHTA and CDR2 FQGNSA. The V end lost 1 base, the J end lost 1 base, and 10 bases lay between the germline ends. CDR3 length equals 15 residues. CDR3: CASSLERQVNYGYTF. The CDR3 nucleotides read TGTGCCAGCAGCTTAGAACGACAGGTTAACTATGGCTACACCTTC.

As to this clone: The same CDR3 is also encoded by other DNA sequences in this sample. The V and J genes are TRBV29-1 and TRBJ1-1; D call uncertain. This CDR3 comprises 15 residues. V was clipped by 4 bases and J by 2 bases, with 17 bases between them. Germline CDR1 reads SQVTM; CDR2 reads ANQGSEA. The CDR3 here is CSVVSGSKGNTEAFF. The CDR3 DNA follows: TGCAGCGTTGTATCCGGGTCCAAAGGAAACACTGAAGCTTTCTTT. Full variable domain (remainder filled in from reference TRBV29-1 and TRBJ1-1): SAVISQKPSRDICQRGTSLTIQCQVDSQVTMMFWYRQQPGQSLTLIATANQGSEATYESGFVIDKFPISRPNLTFSTLTVSNMSPEDSSIYLCSVVSGSKGNTEAFFGQGTRLTVV.

The V and J genes are TRBV4-3 and TRBJ2-3; D remains ambiguous. The germline gives CDR1 LGHNA, CDR2 YSLEER. With 0 bases removed from V and 1 base from J, the gap between germline ends came to 11 bases. The length of the CDR3 is 16 residues. This CDR3 reads CASSQDPVSGTDTQYF. The CDR3 DNA is TGCGCCAGCAGCCAAGATCCGGTTTCTGGCACAGATACGCAGTATTTT.

This chain uses TRBV4-3 with TRBJ2-5, with a weak D call TRBD2 (6 bases). The V gene lost 1 base and the J gene lost 5 bases, with 14 bases spanning the gap. This CDR3 spans 15 amino acids. Germline-derived CDR1 and CDR2 are LGHNA and YSLEER. CDR3 sequence (DNA): TGCGCCAGCAGCCAAGGAAGGGCGGAGGGGGAGACCCAGTACTTC. The encoded protein is CASSQGRAEGETQYF.

This chain joins TRBV7-9 and TRBJ2-3, with a weak D call TRBD1 (5 bases). Trimming cost V 1 base and J 6 bases, with 11 bases left between them. The CDR3 spans 14 residues. Germline CDR1 is SEHNR and CDR2 is FQNEAQ (reference sequence). In DNA, the CDR3 is TGTGCCAGCAGCTTAGAAGCAGGGCACGATACGCAGTATTTT. It encodes CASSLEAGHDTQYF.